These 6 T cell receptor beta chains came from one sample sequenced in a study of CD8 T cells in Susac syndrome. The authors reverse transcribed roughly 0.5 to 1 ug RNA with random hexamers. TCRdb analysed the immunoSEQ multiplex PCR reads with MiXCR anew, one entry per CDR3 protein. The table includes 350,000 to 550,000 distinct CDR3 sequences, 75% to 90% detected once. Material: CD8+ T cells from PBMCs. The receptor source for this set is a human donor with multiple sclerosis.

The rearrangement links TRBV27 to TRBJ2-7; 12 bases map to TRBD2. CDR1 is MNHEY and CDR2 is SMNVEV in the germline V gene (reference sequence). CDR3 length: 15 residues. The ends lost 4 bases at V and 6 bases at J; junction bases unmatched: 7. The CDR3 protein is CASSSRTSGNGEQYF. The CDR3 nucleotides read TGTGCCAGCAGTTCAAGGACTAGCGGGAATGGCGAGCAGTACTTC.

The chain has TRBV18 and TRBJ1-1, with 7 nucleotides matching TRBD1. Germline V gene lookup returns CDR1 KGHSH and CDR2 LQKENI. This CDR3 has 16 residues. V lost 3 bases and J lost 1; bases outside the gene matches: 8. CDR3 protein: CASSPAPTGSNTEAFF. CDR3 DNA sequence: TGTGCCAGCTCACCCGCCCCGACAGGGTCGAACACTGAAGCTTTCTTT.

V usage is TRBV6-2 or TRBV6-3 and J usage is TRBJ1-2; D perhaps matches TRBD1 (5 bases). From germline, CDR1 is MNHEY and CDR2 SVGEGT. This CDR3 has 13 amino acids. The V end was cut by 9 bases, the J end by 6 bases, with 17 bases between. The CDR3 DNA reads as TGTGCCAGTTTAAGGGTAGGGGATGATGGCTACACCTTC. Protein product: CASLRVGDDGYTF.

This clonotype was seen only a few times. J is TRBJ2-7 and V is TRBV4-2; D may be TRBD1 (6 bases). Germline lookup yields CDR1 LGHNA and CDR2 YNFKEQ. V was pared by 4 bases and J by 3 bases, with 16 bases between. The CDR3 contains 15 residues. The CDR3 nucleotides read TGTGCCAGCAGCCCCTCCCCAGGGGCCCTCTACGAGCAGTACTTC. Translating it yields CASSPSPGALYEQYF.

The chain has TRBV19 and TRBJ1-1; D gene uncertain. The CDR3 is 12 residues long. V dropped 3 bases and J dropped 4 bases, with 6 bases sitting between them. Germline CDR1 and CDR2: LNHDA and SQIVND (reference sequence). This CDR3 is CASSMVGTEAFF. Written as DNA, the CDR3 is TGTGCCAGTAGTATGGTTGGCACTGAAGCTTTCTTT. Together with reference TRBV19 and TRBJ1-1, the CDR3 gives the full variable domain: DGGITQSPKYLFRKEGQNVTLSCEQNLNHDAMYWYRQDPGQGLRLIYYSQIVNDFQKGDIAEGYSVSREKKESFPLTVTSAQKNPTAFYLCASSMVGTEAFFGQGTRLTVV.

The V gene is TRBV30, the J gene TRBJ2-2; 8 positions match TRBD2. V lost 0 bases, J lost 7 bases, and 7 bases stayed unmatched. Germline CDR1 and CDR2: GTSNPN and SVGIG (reference sequence). The CDR3 totals 15 residues. As DNA, the CDR3 is TGTGCCTGGAGTGTATGGCGGGAGGCAAGCGGGGAGCTGTTTTTT. It is translated as CAWSVWREASGELFF.